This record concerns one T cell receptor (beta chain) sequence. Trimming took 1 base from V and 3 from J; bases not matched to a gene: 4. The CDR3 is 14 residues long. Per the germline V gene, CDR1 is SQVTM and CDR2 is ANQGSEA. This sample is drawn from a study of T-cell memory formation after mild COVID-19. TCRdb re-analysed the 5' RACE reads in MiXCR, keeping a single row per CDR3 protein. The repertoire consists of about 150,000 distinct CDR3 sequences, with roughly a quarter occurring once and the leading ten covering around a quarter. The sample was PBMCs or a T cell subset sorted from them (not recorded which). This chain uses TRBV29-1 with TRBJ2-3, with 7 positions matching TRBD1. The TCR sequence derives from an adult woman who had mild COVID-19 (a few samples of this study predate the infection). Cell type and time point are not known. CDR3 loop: CSVEAGQATDTQYF. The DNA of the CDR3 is TGCAGCGTTGAAGCCGGACAGGCGACAGATACGCAGTATTTT.